The 24 T cell receptor beta chains listed next were all sequenced from one sample in a study of T cells in Graves' hyperthyroidism and ophthalmopathy (dated by TCRdb to between 2018 and 2020). The method was multiplex PCR. The sequencing machine was an Illumina HiSeq 2000. The TCR beta CDR3 regions were amplified from RNA transcripts. A first-round RT-PCR of the TCR CDR3 used the HTBI primer set with the Qiagen OneStep RT-PCR kit. Using fastp trimming at Q25 and MiXCR clonotype assembly, TCRdb reanalyzed the public sequencing data and kept in-frame beta chains. Here each entry gathers all rows of one CDR3 protein and keeps the most common genes and DNA. For this sample there are 350,000 to 400,000 distinct CDR3 sequences; approximately 14% appear just once. Of the sample, around 10% falls within the top ten clones. Sample: blood. These receptors originate from a woman aged 55 to 70 with Graves' hyperthyroidism.

This chain joins TRBV11-2 and TRBJ2-3; tentatively, D is TRBD1 (5 bases). Trimming took 2 bases from V and 2 from J, leaving 11 bases between them. Germline V gives CDR1 SGHAT, CDR2 FQNNGV. This CDR3 is 15 amino acids long. CDR3 sequence reads: CASSLRQTLTDTQYF. CDR3 sequence (DNA): TGTGCCAGCAGCTTAAGACAGACTCTCACAGATACGCAGTATTTT. Combining the CDR3 with reference TRBV11-2 and TRBJ2-3 gives the whole variable domain EAGVAQSPRYKIIEKRQSVAFWCNPISGHATLYWYQQILGQGPKLLIQFQNNGVVDDSQLPKDRFSAERLKGVDSTLKIQPAKLEDSAVYLCASSLRQTLTDTQYFGPGTRLTVL.

This clonotype was found a few times. V is TRBV7-9 and J is TRBJ1-2; no firm D call. V lost 5 bases and J lost 13, with 17 bases in between. This CDR3 is 12 amino acids long. Looked up from germline, CDR1 is SEHNR and CDR2 is FQNEAQ (reference sequence). Written as DNA, the CDR3 is TGTGCCAGCAGCGCCTCGGGCGGACTGGTCACCTTC. As protein: CASSASGGLVTF.

This clonotype has only a few counts. The gene calls are TRBV19 and TRBJ1-1; 7 nucleotides line up with TRBD1. The CDR3 has 15 residues. Germline CDR1 reads LNHDA; CDR2 reads SQIVND (reference sequence). V was pared by 10 bases and J by 5 bases, with 16 bases of the junction left unmatched. CDR3 residues: CATQEQAGGRTEAFF. The CDR3 DNA sequence: TGTGCCACACAGGAGCAGGCAGGGGGTAGGACTGAAGCTTTCTTT.

This clonotype has only a few counts. In DNA, the CDR3 is TGTGCCAGTAGTATAGGGACGCAGCCCCAGCATTTT. It encodes CASSIGTQPQHF. The gene calls are TRBV19 and TRBJ1-5; D gene ambiguous. Between the trimmed V and J ends, which lost 1 base and 7 bases, there was a span of 5 bases. The CDR3 runs to 12 residues. In germline, CDR1 is LNHDA, CDR2 SQIVND (reference sequence).

The rearrangement links TRBV4-1 to TRBJ2-1; 7 bases line up with TRBD2. The CDR3 runs 15 residues. The junction had 2 bases not matched to a gene; V was cut back by 1 base and J by 2 bases. Germline CDR1 is MGHRA and CDR2 is YSYEKL. The CDR3 loop is CASSQGGSPYNEQFF. CDR3 DNA: TGCGCCAGCAGCCAAGGCGGGAGCCCCTACAATGAGCAGTTCTTC.

This clonotype came up a few times. The chain has TRBV15 and TRBJ2-3, with TRBD2 matching 7 bases. After removal of 0 bases from V and 3 bases from J, the junction contained 6 bases not matched to a gene. Germline V CDR1 and CDR2: LNHNV, YYDKDF (reference sequence). The CDR3 loop spans 16 amino acids. The CDR3 bases are TGTGCCACCAGCAGAGATCTGAGCGGGGCAACAGATACGCAGTATTTT. Amino acid sequence: CATSRDLSGATDTQYF.

This clonotype has a count of ten or more. The chain recombines TRBV11-2 with TRBJ2-3; 9 nucleotides agree with TRBD2. V was clipped by 5 bases and J by 4 bases; unmatched bases: 16. The germline V gene has CDR1 SGHAT and CDR2 FQNNGV. There are 18 residues in the CDR3. As DNA, the CDR3 is TGTGCCAGCAGCCTTGGTAGCGGGAGAACGAGAGGCCCAGATACGCAGTATTTT. This translates into CASSLGSGRTRGPDTQYF.

As concerns this clonotype: The junction departs from germline at one end; a sequencing error may be responsible. The genes are TRBV7-8 and TRBJ2-5; possibly TRBD1 or TRBD2 for D (5 bases each). Per the germline V gene, CDR1 is SGHVS and CDR2 is FQNEAQ. This CDR3 is built from 14 residues. DNA of the CDR3: TGTGCCAGCAGCTTAAGTGGGGGTCAAGAGTCCCAGTACTTC. It is translated as CASSLSGGQESQYF.

This clonotype was counted many times. V gene TRBV7-2 combines with J gene TRBJ2-7, with TRBD2 matching over 11 bases. V was pared by 4 bases and J by 1 base, with 9 bases of the junction left unmatched. This CDR3 is 17 amino acids long. From germline, CDR1 is SGHTA and CDR2 FQGNSA. The CDR3 region is CASSSLPTSGASYEQYF. DNA for the CDR3: TGTGCCAGCAGCTCCCTACCGACTAGCGGGGCATCCTACGAGCAGTACTTC.

There are many counts of this clonotype. The genes are TRBV12-3 or TRBV12-4 and TRBJ2-5; D not resolved. CDR3 length: 14 residues. The germline V and J ends were trimmed by 5 bases and 5 bases, with 15 bases remaining between them. CDR3 bases: TGTGCCAGCAGTCACACGGTAGATGGGGAGACCCAGTACTTC. This gives the protein CASSHTVDGETQYF.

This clonotype was seen at least ten times. The CDR3: CAWSVLGGLGTGELFF. DNA for the CDR3: TGTGCCTGGAGTGTACTTGGGGGTCTTGGAACCGGGGAGCTGTTTTTT. The rearrangement joins TRBV30 to TRBJ2-2; the D gene could be TRBD1 or TRBD2 (5 bases each). Per the germline V gene, CDR1 is GTSNPN and CDR2 is SVGIG (reference sequence). Trimming stripped 0 bases from V and 5 bases from J, with 16 bases between. The CDR3 spans 16 residues.

V usage is TRBV7-8 and J usage is TRBJ1-4, with TRBD1 matching 9 bases. The CDR3 contains 16 residues. J lost 5 bases, V lost 1 base, and 5 bases had no gene match. Per germline, CDR1 SGHVS and CDR2 FQNEAQ. CDR3 protein: CASSLVGTGWNEKLFF. Here the CDR3 DNA reads TGTGCCAGCAGCTTAGTGGGGACAGGGTGGAATGAAAAACTGTTTTTT. The entire variable domain, with the rest obtained from reference TRBV7-8 and TRBJ1-4, is as follows: GAGVSQSPRYKVAKRGQDVALRCDPISGHVSLFWYQQALGQGPEFLTYFQNEAQLDKSGLPSDRFFAERPEGSVSTLKIQRTQQEDSAVYLCASSLVGTGWNEKLFFGSGTQLSVL.

Only a few counts were recorded for this clonotype. This sequence joins TRBV6-2 or TRBV6-3 and TRBJ1-1, with D possibly TRBD1 on 5 matching bases. Between the trimmed V and J ends, which lost 4 bases and 3 bases, there was a span of 9 bases. CDR3 size: 13 residues. Looked up from germline, CDR1 is MNHEY and CDR2 is SVGEGT. The CDR3 coding sequence is TGTGCCAGCAGTTCCTCAGGGTACACTGAAGCTTTCTTT. Amino acids: CASSSSGYTEAFF.

CDR3 in DNA: TGTGCCATCAGCCGGGACAGAGACACTGAAGCTTTCTTT. This codes for CAISRDRDTEAFF. The chain joins TRBV10-3 to TRBJ1-1; TRBD1 aligns across 7 bases. J was trimmed by 3 bases and V by 6 bases; bases with no gene match: 4. Germline V CDR1 and CDR2: ENHRY, SYGVKD. The CDR3 runs to 13 residues.

This clonotype was picked up many times. The chain couples TRBV12-3 or TRBV12-4 to TRBJ2-7; tentatively, D is TRBD2 (6 bases). The CDR3 contains 15 residues. The ends were cut back, 0 bases at V and 2 bases at J, with 11 bases in the middle. The CDR3 DNA reads as TGTGCCAGCAGTTTAGCCGGGACTTTAACCTACGAGCAGTACTTC. Protein: CASSLAGTLTYEQYF.

Many counts were recorded for this clonotype. The gene calls are TRBV6-1 and TRBJ1-4, with a possible D match to TRBD1 (6 bases). The V gene's germline CDR1 is MNHNS and CDR2 SASEGT. Trimming pared 7 bases from V and 2 bases from J, leaving 11 bases between. The CDR3 length is 14 residues. The CDR3 region has the DNA TGTGCCAGCAACCACAGGGATACTAATGAAAAACTGTTTTTT. It is translated as CASNHRDTNEKLFF.

This clonotype was seen more than once but under ten times. With a much larger clone just one base away, this may be a read error. The genes are TRBV7-2 and TRBJ1-1; D might be TRBD1 (6 bases). CDR3 length: 14 residues. Germline CDR1 reads SGHTA; CDR2 reads FQGNSA. DNA for the CDR3: TGTGCCGGCAGCTACTCCGGGACACCCCATGAAGCTTTCTTT. Its translation: CAGSYSGTPHEAFF.

V and J are TRBV19 and TRBJ1-5; perhaps TRBD1 as D (6 bases). Trimming left V 8 bases short and J 7 bases short, with 18 bases between. CDR1 and CDR2 (germline): LNHDA, SQIVND (reference sequence). The CDR3 totals 14 residues. Here the CDR3 reads CASQSGAEGQPQHF. CDR3 nucleotides: TGTGCCAGTCAGTCGGGGGCCGAGGGCCAGCCCCAGCATTTT.

This clonotype was seen ten or more times. The chain couples TRBV29-1 to TRBJ2-3, with D uncertain. V was pared by 4 bases and J by 1 base, with 12 bases between. The CDR3 contains 14 residues. Germline CDR1 is SQVTM and CDR2 is ANQGSEA. CDR3 in DNA: TGCAGCGTTGGATCGAGAAGTGGCACAGATACGCAGTATTTT. Amino acids: CSVGSRSGTDTQYF.

There are a few counts of this clonotype. The chain couples TRBV19 to TRBJ1-1; D unresolved. V was trimmed by 7 bases and J by 1 base, leaving 7 bases between them. The CDR3 is 12 amino acids. Germline V lookup: CDR1 LNHDA, CDR2 SQIVND (reference sequence). The CDR3 region is CASNFRNTEAFF. The CDR3 region has the DNA TGTGCCAGTAATTTCAGGAACACTGAAGCTTTCTTT.

This clonotype was detected ten times or more. CDR3 sequence reads: CASSSAPEETQYF. CDR3 DNA: TGTGCCAGCAGTTCGGCCCCGGAGGAGACCCAGTACTTC. This chain connects TRBV28 to TRBJ2-5; D is undetermined. The V end lost 4 bases, the J end lost 5 bases, and 11 bases lay between the germline ends. This CDR3 has 13 amino acids. The germline CDR1 and CDR2 sequences are MDHEN and SYDVKM.

The table lists this clonotype with many counts. This rearrangement joins TRBV28 to TRBJ2-5; maybe TRBD1 (5 bases). CDR1 is MDHEN, CDR2 SYDVKM, per germline. The ends were cut back, 6 bases at V and 2 bases at J, with 10 bases in the middle. CDR3 length: 13 amino acids. CDR3: CASSRTRQETQYF. The CDR3 DNA reads as TGTGCCAGCAGCCGGACAAGGCAAGAGACCCAGTACTTC.

Ten or more counts support this clonotype. J is TRBJ1-2 and V is TRBV24-1; 7 bases map to TRBD1. CDR1 and CDR2 from the germline V gene are KGHDR and SFDVKD. The J segment lost 9 bases and the V segment lost 0 bases, leaving 3 bases of the junction unmatched. The CDR3 is 13 residues long. CDR3 nucleotides: TGTGCCACCAGTGATTTGCAGGGGGATCGCTACACCTTC. Protein: CATSDLQGDRYTF.

V and J are TRBV24-1 and TRBJ2-1; no clear D. This CDR3 contains 11 residues. V lost 3 bases to trimming and J lost 7 bases, with 3 bases between them. The germline V gene encodes CDR1 KGHDR and CDR2 SFDVKD. CDR3 protein: CATSDHNEQFF. DNA for the CDR3: TGTGCCACCAGTGATCATAATGAGCAGTTCTTC.